The T cell receptor (beta chain) described here comes from a study of CD8+ T cells in alopecia areata. Turning to the study itself: A regimen of oral tofacitinib, 5 to 10 mg twice daily, was given to treated patients. Study-level points and caveats: Higher clonality than in normal scalp was seen in lesional scalp, especially alopecia totalis/universalis.

RNA, once extracted, was reverse transcribed into cDNA for use as the sequencing template. Assay: immunoSEQ multiplex PCR; the TCRdb copy retains only in-frame clones and omits some. The sample has approximately 59,000 clones, roughly half seen once. The CDR3 sequence is 15 residues long. Per germline, CDR1 MNHNS and CDR2 SASEGT. Trimming cost V 0 bases and J 6 bases, with 12 bases left between them. This clone was seen a few times. Its antigen is currently unknown. The receptor's source is a human donor with alopecia areata. This sample comprised CD8+ T cells sorted from blood, obtained at week 0. The gene calls are TRBV6-1 and TRBJ1-5; D may be TRBD1 (6 bases). In nucleotides, the CDR3 is TGTGCCAGCAGTGAAGCCGGGCAGGGGATTCAGCCCCAGCATTTT. Residues: CASSEAGQGIQPQHF.